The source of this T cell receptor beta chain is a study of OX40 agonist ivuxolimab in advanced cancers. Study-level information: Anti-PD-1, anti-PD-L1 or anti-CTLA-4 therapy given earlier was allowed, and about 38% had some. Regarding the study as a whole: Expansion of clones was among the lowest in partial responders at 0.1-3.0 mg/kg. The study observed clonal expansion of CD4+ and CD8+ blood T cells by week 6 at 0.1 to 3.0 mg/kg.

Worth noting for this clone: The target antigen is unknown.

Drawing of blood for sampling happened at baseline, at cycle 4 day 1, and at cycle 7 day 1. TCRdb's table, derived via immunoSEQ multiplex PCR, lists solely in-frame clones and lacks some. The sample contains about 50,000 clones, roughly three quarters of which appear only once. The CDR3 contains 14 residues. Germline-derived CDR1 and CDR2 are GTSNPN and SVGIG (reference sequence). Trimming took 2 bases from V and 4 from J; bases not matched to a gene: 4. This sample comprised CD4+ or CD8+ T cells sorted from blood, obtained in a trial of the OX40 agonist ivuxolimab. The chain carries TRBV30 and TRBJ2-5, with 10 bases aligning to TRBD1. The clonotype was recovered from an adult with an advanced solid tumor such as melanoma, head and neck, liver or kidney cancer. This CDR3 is CAWSSGQGRETQYF. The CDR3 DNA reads TGTGCCTGGAGTTCGGGACAGGGGAGAGAGACCCAGTACTTC.